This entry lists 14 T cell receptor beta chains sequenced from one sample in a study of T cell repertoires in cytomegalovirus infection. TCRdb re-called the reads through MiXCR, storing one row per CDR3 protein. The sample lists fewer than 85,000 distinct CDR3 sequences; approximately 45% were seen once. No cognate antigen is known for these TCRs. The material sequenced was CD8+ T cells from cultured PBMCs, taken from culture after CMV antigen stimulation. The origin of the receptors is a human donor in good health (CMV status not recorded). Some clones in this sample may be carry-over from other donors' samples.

The DNA of the CDR3 is TGTGCCAGTAGTCTCGTTGGAACGAGCTCCTACAATGAGCAGTTCTTC. Its translation is CASSLVGTSSYNEQFF. This chain connects TRBV19 to TRBJ2-1; D uncertain. Trimming removed 5 bases from V and 0 bases from J, with 14 bases in between. CDR3 length equals 16 residues. Germline V gene data show CDR1 as LNHDA and CDR2 as SQIVND (reference sequence).

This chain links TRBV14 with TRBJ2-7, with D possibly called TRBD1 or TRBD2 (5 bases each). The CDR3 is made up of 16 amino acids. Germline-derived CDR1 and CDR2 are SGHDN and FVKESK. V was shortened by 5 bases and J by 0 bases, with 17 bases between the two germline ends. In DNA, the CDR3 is TGTGCCAGCAGCAAGACTTGGGACGGAAGCTCCTACGAGCAGTACTTC. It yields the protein CASSKTWDGSSYEQYF.

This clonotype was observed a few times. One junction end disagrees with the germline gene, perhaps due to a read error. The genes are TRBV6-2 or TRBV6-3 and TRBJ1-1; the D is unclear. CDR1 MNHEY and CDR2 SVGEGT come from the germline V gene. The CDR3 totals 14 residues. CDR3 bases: TGTGCCAGCATTTCCCCCGAACCGAACACCGAAGCTTTCTTT. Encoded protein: CASISPEPNTEAFF.

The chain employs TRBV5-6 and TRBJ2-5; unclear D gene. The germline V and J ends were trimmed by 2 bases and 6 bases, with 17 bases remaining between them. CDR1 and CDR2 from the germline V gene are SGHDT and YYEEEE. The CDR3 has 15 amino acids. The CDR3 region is CASSLVVSATKTQYF. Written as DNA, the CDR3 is TGTGCCAGCAGCTTAGTCGTCTCCGCGACAAAGACCCAGTACTTC.

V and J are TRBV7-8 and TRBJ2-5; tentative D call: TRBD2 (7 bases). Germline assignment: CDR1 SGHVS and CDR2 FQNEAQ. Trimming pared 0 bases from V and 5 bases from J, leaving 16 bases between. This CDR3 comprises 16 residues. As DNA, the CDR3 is TGTGCCAGCAGCTTAGCCGGGACGGGGGGCTCGGAGACCCAGTACTTC. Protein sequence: CASSLAGTGGSETQYF.

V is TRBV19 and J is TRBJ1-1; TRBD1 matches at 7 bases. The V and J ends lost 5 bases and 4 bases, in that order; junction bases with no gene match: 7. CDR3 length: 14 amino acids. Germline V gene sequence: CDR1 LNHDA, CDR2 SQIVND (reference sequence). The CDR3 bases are TGTGCCAGTAGTCTGACAGGGCACGGCACTGAAGCTTTCTTT. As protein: CASSLTGHGTEAFF.

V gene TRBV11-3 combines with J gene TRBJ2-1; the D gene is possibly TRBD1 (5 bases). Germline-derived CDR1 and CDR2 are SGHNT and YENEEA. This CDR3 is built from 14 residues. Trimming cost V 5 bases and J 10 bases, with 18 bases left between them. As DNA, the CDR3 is TGTGCCAGCAGCCCCCGCCAGGGTAGGTACGAGCAGTTCTTC. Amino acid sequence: CASSPRQGRYEQFF.

CDR3 sequence (DNA): TGTGCCACCAGCAGGGATGGGACAGCCTCTAACTATGGCTACACCTTC. This translates into CATSRDGTASNYGYTF. This chain connects TRBV15 to TRBJ1-2; 7 bases align to TRBD1. The CDR3 has 16 residues. V trimming: 3 bases; J trimming: 0 bases; junction bases outside the gene matches: 7. Germline CDR1 reads LNHNV; CDR2 reads YYDKDF (reference sequence).

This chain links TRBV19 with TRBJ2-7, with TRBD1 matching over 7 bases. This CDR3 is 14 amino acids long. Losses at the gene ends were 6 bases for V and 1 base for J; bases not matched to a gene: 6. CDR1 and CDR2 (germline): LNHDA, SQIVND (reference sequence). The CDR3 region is CASSPDRRSYEQYF. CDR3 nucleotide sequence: TGTGCCAGTAGCCCGGACAGGCGATCCTACGAGCAGTACTTC.

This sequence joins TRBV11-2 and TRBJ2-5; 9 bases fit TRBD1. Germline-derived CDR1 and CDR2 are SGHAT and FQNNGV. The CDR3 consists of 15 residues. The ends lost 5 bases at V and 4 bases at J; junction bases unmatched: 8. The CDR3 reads CASSLPPGQGETQYF. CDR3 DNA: TGTGCCAGCAGCCTCCCCCCGGGACAGGGAGAGACCCAGTACTTC.

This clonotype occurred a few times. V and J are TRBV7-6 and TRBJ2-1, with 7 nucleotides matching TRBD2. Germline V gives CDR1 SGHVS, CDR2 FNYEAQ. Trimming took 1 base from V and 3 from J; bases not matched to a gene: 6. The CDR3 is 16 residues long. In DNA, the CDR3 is TGTGCCAGCAGCTTAGGATCAGCGGGGTTCTACAATGAGCAGTTCTTC. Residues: CASSLGSAGFYNEQFF.

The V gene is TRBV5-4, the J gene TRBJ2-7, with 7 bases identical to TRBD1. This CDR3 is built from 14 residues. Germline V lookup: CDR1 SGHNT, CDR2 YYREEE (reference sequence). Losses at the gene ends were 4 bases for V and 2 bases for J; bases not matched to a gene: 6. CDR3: CASSTRDRPYEQYF. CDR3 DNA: TGTGCCAGCAGCACCCGGGACAGACCCTACGAGCAGTACTTC.

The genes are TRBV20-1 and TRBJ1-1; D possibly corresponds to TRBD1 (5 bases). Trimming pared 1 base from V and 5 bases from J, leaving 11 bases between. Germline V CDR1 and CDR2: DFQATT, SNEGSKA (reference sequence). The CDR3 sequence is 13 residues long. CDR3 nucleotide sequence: TGCAGTGCTAGAGTGGGGGGGAGGACTGAAGCTTTCTTT. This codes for CSARVGGRTEAFF.

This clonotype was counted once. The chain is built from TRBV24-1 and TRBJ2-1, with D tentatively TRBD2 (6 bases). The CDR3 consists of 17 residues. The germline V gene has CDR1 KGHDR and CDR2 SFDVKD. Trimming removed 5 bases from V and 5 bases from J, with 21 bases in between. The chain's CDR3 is CATSAKGYGRDHNEQFF. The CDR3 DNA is TGTGCCACCAGTGCAAAGGGCTATGGGCGGGACCACAATGAGCAGTTCTTC.